The 8 T cell receptor beta chains presented below share a single source sample, sequenced in a study of beta chain features in type 1 diabetes. Expressed TCRB transcripts were sequenced because the isolated RNA had all been reverse transcribed beforehand. The repertoire was sequenced with immunoSEQ multiplex PCR; TCRdb's copy has only in-frame clones and lacks some. The repertoire includes about 410,000 clones, more than 11% of them detected once, and less than 0.04% sits in the top ten. Source material: naive CD4+ T cells from blood. Source of these receptors: a man aged 25 to 45 in good health.

This clone was seen more than once but under ten times. The V call is TRBV13, the J call TRBJ2-7, with 8 nucleotides matching TRBD2. V was pared by 3 bases and J by 2 bases, with 9 bases of the junction left unmatched. The CDR3 extends over 16 amino acids. CDR1 and CDR2 (germline): PRHDT, FYEKMQ (reference sequence). DNA for the CDR3: TGTGCCAGCAGCTTCCGGCCGGGGGGGAGGACCTACGAGCAGTACTTC. Protein product: CASSFRPGGRTYEQYF.

The J gene is TRBJ1-1, the V gene TRBV5-4; D is unresolved. CDR3 length equals 12 residues. The V end was cut by 3 bases, the J end by 9 bases, with 12 bases between. CDR1 and CDR2 from the germline V gene are SGHNT and YYREEE (reference sequence). The CDR3 coding sequence is TGTGCCAGCAGCTCCACGGCTGAACAAGCTTTCTTT. This gives the protein CASSSTAEQAFF.

The CDR3 nucleotides are TGTGCCAGCAGCTTCAGCGGGGCTCGCACAGATACGCAGTATTTT. Its translation is CASSFSGARTDTQYF. The gene calls are TRBV7-2 and TRBJ2-3; TRBD2 agrees at 7 bases. V lost 3 bases, J lost 1 base, and 4 bases stayed unmatched. This CDR3 spans 15 amino acids. Per the germline V gene, CDR1 is SGHTA and CDR2 is FQGNSA.

The chain is built from TRBV5-1 and TRBJ2-3, with 11 bases fitting TRBD2. V dropped 4 bases and J dropped 6; count of bases not matched to a gene: 13. This CDR3 spans 17 amino acids. CDR1 is SGHRS, CDR2 YFSETQ, per germline. The CDR3 here is CASSPSATSGARDTQYF. CDR3 sequence (DNA): TGCGCCAGCAGCCCGTCCGCGACTAGCGGGGCGAGGGATACGCAGTATTTT.

Concerning this clone: The junction shows a germline mismatch at one end, possibly a read error. The chain links TRBV15 to TRBJ2-5, with D tentatively TRBD2 (6 bases). Germline V lookup: CDR1 LNHNV, CDR2 YYDKDF (reference sequence). The CDR3 sequence is 13 residues long. CDR3 bases: TGTGCCACCAGCAGACGGGTCGACATTGGGGAGGACTTC. As protein: CATSRRVDIGEDF.

This clone has more than one count but fewer than ten. The chain uses TRBV28 and TRBJ2-1; 10 bases match TRBD1. Germline CDR1 MDHEN, CDR2 SYDVKM. The CDR3 covers 14 residues. CDR3 DNA: TGTGCTATTCGGACAGGGGGCTCCTACAATGAGCAGTTCTTC. Its protein is CAIRTGGSYNEQFF.

This clone was counted only a few times. This chain connects TRBV5-1 to TRBJ1-3; D not resolved. V lost 4 bases and J 1 base, leaving 9 bases between the germline ends. The CDR3 has 14 residues. The germline CDR1 and CDR2 sequences are SGHRS and YFSETQ. CDR3 protein: CASSGGNSGNTIYF. CDR3 DNA sequence: TGCGCCAGCAGCGGAGGGAATTCTGGAAACACCATATATTTT.

V and J are TRBV30 and TRBJ1-5, with 7 bases fitting TRBD1. J was trimmed by 0 bases and V by 3 bases; bases with no gene match: 5. Germline values: CDR1 GTSNPN, CDR2 SVGIG (reference sequence). The CDR3 runs to 15 residues. The CDR3 is CAWSQGVLSNQPQHF. The DNA for the CDR3 is TGTGCCTGGAGCCAGGGGGTACTTAGCAATCAGCCCCAGCATTTT.